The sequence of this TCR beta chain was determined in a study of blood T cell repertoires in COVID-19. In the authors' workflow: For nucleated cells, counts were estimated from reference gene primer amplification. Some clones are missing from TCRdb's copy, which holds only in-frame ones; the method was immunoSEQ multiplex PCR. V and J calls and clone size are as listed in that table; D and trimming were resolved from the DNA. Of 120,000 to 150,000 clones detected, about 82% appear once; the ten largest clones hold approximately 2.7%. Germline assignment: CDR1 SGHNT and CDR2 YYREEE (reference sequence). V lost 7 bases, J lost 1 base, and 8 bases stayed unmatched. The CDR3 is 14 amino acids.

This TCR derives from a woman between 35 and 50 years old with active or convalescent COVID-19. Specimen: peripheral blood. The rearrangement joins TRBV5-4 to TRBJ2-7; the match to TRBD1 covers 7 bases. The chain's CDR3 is CASARQGGSYEQYF. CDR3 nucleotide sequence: TGTGCCAGCGCTCGACAGGGTGGTTCCTACGAGCAGTACTTC.